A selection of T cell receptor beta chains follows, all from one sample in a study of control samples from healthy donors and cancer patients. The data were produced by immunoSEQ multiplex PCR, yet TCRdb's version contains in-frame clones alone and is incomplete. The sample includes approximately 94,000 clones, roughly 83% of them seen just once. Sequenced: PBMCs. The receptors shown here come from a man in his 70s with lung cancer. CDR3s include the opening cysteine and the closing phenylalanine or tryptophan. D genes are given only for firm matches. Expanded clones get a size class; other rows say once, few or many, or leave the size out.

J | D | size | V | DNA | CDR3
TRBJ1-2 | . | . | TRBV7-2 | TGTGCCAGCAGTCGGAGGGGCCCGGGCACCTTC | CASSRRGPGTF
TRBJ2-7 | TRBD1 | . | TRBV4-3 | TGCGCCAGCAGCCAAGGAACAGGGGGTAACGCGTACGAGCAGTACTTC | CASSQGTGGNAYEQYF
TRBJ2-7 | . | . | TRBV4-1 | TGCGCCAGCAGCCAGGGGGCAGGACGGGACGAGCAGTACTTC | CASSQGAGRDEQYF
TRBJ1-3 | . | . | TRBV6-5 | TGTGCCAGCAGTTACTCCAGTTACTCTGGAAACACCATATATTTT | CASSYSSYSGNTIYF
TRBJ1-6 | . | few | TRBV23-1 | TGCGCCAGCAGTCCCTTCCACACACAGTCGGATTCACCCCTCCACTTT | CASSPFHTQSDSPLHF
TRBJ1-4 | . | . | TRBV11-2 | TGTGCCAGCAGCTTTGGGGGCCTCAGGGAAAAACTGTTTTTT | CASSFGGLREKLFF
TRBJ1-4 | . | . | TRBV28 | TGTGCCAGCAGGTCACAGGGAGGAGAAAAACTGTTTTTT | CASRSQGGEKLFF
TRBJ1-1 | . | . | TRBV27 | TGTGCCAGCAGTTTACGGGGCCCCACTGAAGCTTTCTTT | CASSLRGPTEAFF
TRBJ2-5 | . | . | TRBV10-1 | TGCGCCAGCAGTGGTCTGGGGACGACGGAGACCCAGTACTTC | CASSGLGTTETQYF
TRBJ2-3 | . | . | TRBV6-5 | TGTGCCAGCAGTTCCGGGGGACAGAAAAGAGATACGCAGTATTTT | CASSSGGQKRDTQYF
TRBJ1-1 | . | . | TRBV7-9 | TGTGCCAGCAGCTCCCCGGCCGGGACCCTGAACACTGAAGCTTTCTTT | CASSSPAGTLNTEAFF
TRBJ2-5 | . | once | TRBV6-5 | TGTGCCAGCAGTCTACTAGGACTGACCATAGAGACCCAGTACTTC | CASSLLGLTIETQYF
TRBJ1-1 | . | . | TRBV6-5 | TGTGCCAGCCATGGGACGGCGAACACTGAAGCTTTCTTT | CASHGTANTEAFF
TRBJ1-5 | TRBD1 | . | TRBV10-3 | TGTGCCACCACAGGACAGGAAAGCAATCAGCCCCAGCATTTT | CATTGQESNQPQHF
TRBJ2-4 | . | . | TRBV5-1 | TGCGCCAGCAGCTTGAATGGGGACGGGGTGGCCAAAAACATTCAGTACTTC | CASSLNGDGVAKNIQYF
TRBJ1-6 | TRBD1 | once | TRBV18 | TGTGCCAGCTCACTCCCACCGACAGGGGTGGGTAATTCACCCCTCCACTTT | CASSLPPTGVGNSPLHF
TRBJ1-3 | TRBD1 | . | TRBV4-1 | TGCGCCAGCAGCCATCTCTGGGACAGGGAAGGCAGGCCTGGAAACACCATATATTTT | CASSHLWDREGRPGNTIYF
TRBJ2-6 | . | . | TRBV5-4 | TGTGCCAGCAGCTTGGAGGGGACCGGGGCCAACGTCCTGACTTTC | CASSLEGTGANVLTF
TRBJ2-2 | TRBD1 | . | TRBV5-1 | TGCGCCAGCAGCGCCTCGACAGGGTGGGGCACCGGGGAGCTGTTTTTT | CASSASTGWGTGELFF
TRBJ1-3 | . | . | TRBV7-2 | TGTGCCAGCAGCCCCAGGGTTTCCTCTGGAAACACCATATATTTT | CASSPRVSSGNTIYF
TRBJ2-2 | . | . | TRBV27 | TGTGCCAGCAGTTTATATTCGGGGTCTCACGGGGAGCTGTTTTTT | CASSLYSGSHGELFF
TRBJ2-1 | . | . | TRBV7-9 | TGTGCCAGCAGGCAGCAGGGGACCTACAATGAGCAGTTCTTC | CASRQQGTYNEQFF
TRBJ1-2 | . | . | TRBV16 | TGTGCCAGCAGCCAGATGACAGAGCTCTATGGCTACACCTTC | CASSQMTELYGYTF
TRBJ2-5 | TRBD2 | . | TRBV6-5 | TGTGCCAGCAGCTATAGCGGGGGACAAGAGACCCAGTACTTC | CASSYSGGQETQYF
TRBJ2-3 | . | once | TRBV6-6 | TGTGCCAGCTTTTTGAAGGGATCTAGCACAGATACGCAGTATTTT | CASFLKGSSTDTQYF
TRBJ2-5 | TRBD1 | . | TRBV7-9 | TGTGCCAGCAGCCTGGGACAGGGGGAACAGACCCAGTACTTC | CASSLGQGEQTQYF
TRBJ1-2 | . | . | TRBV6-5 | TGTGCCAGCAGTTACTCGAATACAGGGCTCTATGGCTACACCTTC | CASSYSNTGLYGYTF